This T cell receptor beta chain was captured by sequencing in a study of blood T cell repertoires in COVID-19. About the study: Researchers got acute and convalescent COVID-19 samples from the United States, Italy and Spain. Sources were T cells, B-cell-depleted T cells, or PBMCs; the material itself was cDNA or gDNA.

Original processing methods: Estimates of nucleated cell counts were drawn from the amplification of reference gene primers. Profiled with immunoSEQ multiplex PCR; TCRdb holds only in-frame clones, not every one. V and J calls and clone size follow that table, whereas D and trimming were derived from the DNA. The table has 210,000 or so clones, around 75% seen once. Germline CDR1 reads MNHNS; CDR2 reads SASEGT. This CDR3 contains 17 residues. V was trimmed by 3 bases and J by 3 bases, leaving 19 bases between them. V is TRBV6-1 and J is TRBJ2-3; perhaps TRBD2 as D (5 bases). The clonotype originates from a human donor in a cohort sampled during active COVID-19. Sample: peripheral blood. The CDR3 here is CASSERGRLGKTDTQYF. CDR3 bases: TGTGCCAGCAGTGAGCGAGGGAGACTGGGAAAAACAGATACGCAGTATTTT.